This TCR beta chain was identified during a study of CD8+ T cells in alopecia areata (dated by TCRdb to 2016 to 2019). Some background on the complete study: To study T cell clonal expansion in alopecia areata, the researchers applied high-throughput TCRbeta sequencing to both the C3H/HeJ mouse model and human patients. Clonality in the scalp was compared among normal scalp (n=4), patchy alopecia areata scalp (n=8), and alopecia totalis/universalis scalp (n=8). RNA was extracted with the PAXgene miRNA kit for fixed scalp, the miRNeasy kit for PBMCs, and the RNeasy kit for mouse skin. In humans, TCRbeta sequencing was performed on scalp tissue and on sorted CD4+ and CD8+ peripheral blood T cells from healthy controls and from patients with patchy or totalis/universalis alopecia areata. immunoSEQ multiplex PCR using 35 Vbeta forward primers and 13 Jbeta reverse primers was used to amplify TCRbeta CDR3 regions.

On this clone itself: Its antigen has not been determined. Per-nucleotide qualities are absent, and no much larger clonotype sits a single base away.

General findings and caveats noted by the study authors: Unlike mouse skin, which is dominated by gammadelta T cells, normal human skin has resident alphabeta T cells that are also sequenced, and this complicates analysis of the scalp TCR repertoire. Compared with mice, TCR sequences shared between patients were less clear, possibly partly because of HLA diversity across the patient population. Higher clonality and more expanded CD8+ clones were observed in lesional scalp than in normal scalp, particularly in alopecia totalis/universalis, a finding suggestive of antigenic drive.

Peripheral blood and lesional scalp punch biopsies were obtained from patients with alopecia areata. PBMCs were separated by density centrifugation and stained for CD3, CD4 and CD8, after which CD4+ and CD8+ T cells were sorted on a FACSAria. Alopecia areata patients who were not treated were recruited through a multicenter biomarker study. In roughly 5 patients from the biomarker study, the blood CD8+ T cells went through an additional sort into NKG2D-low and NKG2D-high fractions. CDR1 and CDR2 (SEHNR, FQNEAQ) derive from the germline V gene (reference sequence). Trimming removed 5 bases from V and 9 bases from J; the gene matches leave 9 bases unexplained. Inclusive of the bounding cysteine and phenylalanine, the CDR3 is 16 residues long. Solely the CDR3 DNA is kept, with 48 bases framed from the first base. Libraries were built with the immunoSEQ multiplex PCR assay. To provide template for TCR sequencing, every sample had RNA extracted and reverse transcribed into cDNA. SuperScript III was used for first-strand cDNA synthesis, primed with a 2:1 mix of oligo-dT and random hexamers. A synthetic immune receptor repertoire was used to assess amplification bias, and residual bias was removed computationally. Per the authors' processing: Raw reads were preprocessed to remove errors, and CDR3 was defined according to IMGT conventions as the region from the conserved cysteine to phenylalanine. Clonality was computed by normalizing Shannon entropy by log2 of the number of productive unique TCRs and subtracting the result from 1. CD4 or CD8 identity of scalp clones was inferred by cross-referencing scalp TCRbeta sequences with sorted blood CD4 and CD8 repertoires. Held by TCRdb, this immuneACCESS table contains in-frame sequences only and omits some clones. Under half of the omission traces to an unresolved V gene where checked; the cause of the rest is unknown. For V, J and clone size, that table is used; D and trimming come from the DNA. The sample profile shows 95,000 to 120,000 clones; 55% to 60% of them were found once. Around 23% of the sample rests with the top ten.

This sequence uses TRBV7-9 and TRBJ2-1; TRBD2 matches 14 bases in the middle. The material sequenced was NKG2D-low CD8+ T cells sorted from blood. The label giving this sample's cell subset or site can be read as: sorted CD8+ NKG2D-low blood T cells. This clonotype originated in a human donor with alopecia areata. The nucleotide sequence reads TGTGCCAGCAGCCCCATGACTAGCGGGAGGGCGCGTGAGCAGTTCTTC. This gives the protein CASSPMTSGRAREQFF.